Listed below are T cell receptor beta chains from one sample, sequenced in a study of blood T cell repertoires in COVID-19. Libraries were prepared by immunoSEQ multiplex PCR; TCRdb keeps only in-frame clonotypes and omits some of them. Of around 340,000 clones in the sample, about 83% were seen once. Input material: peripheral blood. The receptor set was obtained from a man in his thirties or forties with active or convalescent COVID-19. Both conserved end residues are part of each CDR3. A D gene is named only where the DNA matches it firmly. Some rows mark clone size as missing; the rest say once, few, many or name a class of expanded clone.

TRBJ1-4	NA	NA	TRBV5-1	CASSSDRPNEKLFF	TGCGCCAGCAGTTCGGACAGACCTAATGAAAAACTGTTTTTT
TRBJ1-2	NA	NA	TRBV4-3	CASSREWGQNYGYTF	TGCGCCAGCAGCCGCGAATGGGGACAAAACTATGGCTACACCTTC
TRBJ1-2	NA	few	TRBV30	CAWIGGFSYGYTF	TGTGCCTGGATAGGGGGTTTCTCTTACGGCTACACCTTC
TRBJ1-1	NA	NA	TRBV29-1	CSVEGGDGTEAFF	TGCAGCGTTGAAGGGGGGGACGGAACTGAAGCTTTCTTT
TRBJ1-6	TRBD1	NA	TRBV7-3	CASSRGQGGNSPLHF	TGTGCCAGCAGCAGGGGACAGGGGGGTAATTCACCCCTCCACTTT
TRBJ1-6	NA	NA	TRBV4-1	CASSPRTDLSSYNSPLHF	TGCGCCAGCAGCCCCCGGACAGACCTGAGCTCCTATAATTCACCCCTCCACTTT
TRBJ1-6	NA	NA	TRBV14	CASSQASTYNSPLHF	TGTGCCAGCAGCCAAGCGTCTACCTATAATTCACCCCTCCACTTT
TRBJ1-2	NA	NA	TRBV6-5	CASSAMTPGTYGYTF	TGTGCCAGCAGCGCGATGACCCCAGGCACCTATGGCTACACCTTC
TRBJ2-5	NA	NA	TRBV5-1	CASSASTGLQETQYF	TGCGCCAGCAGCGCCAGTACGGGATTACAAGAGACCCAGTACTTC
TRBJ1-5	NA	NA	TRBV5-5	CASSTGHFANQPQHF	TGTGCCAGCAGCACAGGACACTTTGCCAATCAGCCCCAGCATTTT
TRBJ1-2	NA	once	TRBV15	CATSRDEGSQGYTF	TGTGCCACCAGCAGAGACGAGGGAAGTCAGGGCTACACCTTC
TRBJ2-2	NA	few	TRBV3-1/TRBV3-2	CASSSDFGELFF	TGTGCCAGCAGCTCCGACTTCGGGGAGCTGTTTTTT
TRBJ1-3	TRBD1	NA	TRBV23-1	CASSQSTAGGCGCGSAAGNTIYF	TGCGCCAGCAGTCAATCGACGGCAGGGGGCTGCGGATGCGGGAGTGCTGCCGGAAACACCATATATTTT
TRBJ2-2	TRBD2	few	TRBV11-3	CASSLGLATGELFF	TGTGCCAGCAGCTTAGGACTAGCCACCGGGGAGCTGTTTTTT
TRBJ2-7	NA	NA	TRBV28	CASEPRGVGEQYF	TGTGCCAGCGAGCCCAGGGGCGTTGGGGAGCAGTACTTC
TRBJ1-1	NA	NA	TRBV5-5	CASSLGGAVTEAFF	TGTGCCAGCAGCTTGGGGGGCGCAGTCACTGAAGCTTTCTTT
TRBJ2-2	NA	NA	TRBV5-1	CASSFEQVRAGELFF	TGCGCCAGCAGCTTTGAACAGGTTCGGGCCGGGGAGCTGTTTTTT
TRBJ1-2	TRBD1	once	TRBV5-4	CASSITGEGVYGYTF	TGTGCCAGCAGCATAACAGGGGAAGGGGTCTATGGCTACACCTTC
TRBJ2-3	TRBD2	NA	TRBV3-1/TRBV3-2	CASSQVSGERASTDTQYF	TGTGCCAGCAGCCAAGTTAGCGGGGAACGTGCTAGCACAGATACGCAGTATTTT
TRBJ2-1	TRBD2	NA	TRBV6-6	CASSRATSGNSYNEQFF	TGTGCCAGCAGTCGCGCCACTAGCGGGAACTCCTACAATGAGCAGTTCTTC
TRBJ2-3	NA	NA	TRBV30	CAWSLNGGGTDTQYF	TGTGCCTGGAGTTTAAACGGGGGAGGCACAGATACGCAGTATTTT
TRBJ2-6	NA	NA	TRBV18	CASSPQAGSGANVLTF	TGTGCCAGCTCACCCCAGGCCGGTTCTGGGGCCAACGTCCTGACTTTC
TRBJ1-4	NA	NA	TRBV9	CASSSGAEKLFF	TGTGCCAGCAGTTCAGGGGCTGAAAAACTGTTTTTT
TRBJ2-7	TRBD1	few	TRBV5-4	CASSLPGGYEQYF	TGTGCCAGCAGCTTGCCAGGGGGCTACGAGCAGTACTTC
TRBJ2-1	TRBD2	NA	TRBV4-1	CASSQVSREGSEQFF	TGCGCCAGCAGCCAAGTGTCCAGGGAGGGAAGTGAGCAGTTCTTC
TRBJ2-2	NA	NA	TRBV15	CATSREEGHWELFF	TGTGCCACCAGCAGAGAGGAGGGTCACTGGGAGCTGTTTTTT
TRBJ2-2	NA	NA	TRBV27	CASSSTGRGELFF	TGTGCCAGCAGTTCAACAGGGCGCGGGGAGCTGTTTTTT
TRBJ1-3	NA	NA	TRBV6-1	CASSEIWGPGNTIYF	TGTGCCAGCAGTGAAATCTGGGGGCCTGGAAACACCATATATTTT
TRBJ1-5	NA	many	TRBV19	CASSRAAQFNQPQHF	TGTGCCAGTTCGAGGGCCGCGCAGTTCAATCAGCCCCAGCATTTT
TRBJ2-6	TRBD2	NA	TRBV30	CAWGADRTRFHSGANVLTF	TGTGCCTGGGGGGCCGATCGGACTAGGTTCCACTCTGGGGCCAACGTCCTGACTTTC
TRBJ2-5	NA	few	TRBV7-6	CASSLAGTKQETQYF	TGTGCCAGCAGCTTAGCTGGGACAAAGCAAGAGACCCAGTACTTC
TRBJ1-2	NA	NA	TRBV9	CASSRRWGDGYTF	TGTGCCAGCAGCCGTAGGTGGGGAGATGGCTACACCTTC
TRBJ2-4	NA	once	TRBV5-5	CASSLTRGPQGGVQYF	TGTGCCAGCAGCCTAACAAGGGGGCCACAGGGAGGCGTTCAGTACTTC
TRBJ1-6	NA	NA	TRBV11-2	CASSLDPRRNSPLHF	TGTGCCAGCAGCTTAGATCCCCGTCGTAATTCACCCCTCCACTTT
TRBJ2-5	TRBD2	few	TRBV7-9	CASSFPLAGQETQYF	TGTGCCAGCAGCTTCCCCCTAGCGGGTCAAGAGACCCAGTACTTC
TRBJ1-2	TRBD1	NA	TRBV7-9	CASRAAGGGNYGYTF	TGTGCCAGCAGGGCCGCAGGGGGCGGTAACTATGGCTACACCTTC
TRBJ2-1	TRBD2	NA	TRBV28	CASWPLADYNEQFF	TGTGCCAGCTGGCCCCTAGCGGACTACAATGAGCAGTTCTTC
TRBJ2-5	TRBD1	NA	TRBV24-1	CATSDPGQEYQETQYF	TGTGCCACCAGTGACCCGGGACAGGAGTACCAAGAGACCCAGTACTTC
TRBJ1-3	TRBD1	NA	TRBV18	CASSPTSGTVGNTIYF	TGTGCCAGCTCACCAACTTCTGGGACAGTTGGAAACACCATATATTTT